Shown below are 14 T cell receptor beta chains from a single sample sequenced in a study of shared T cell receptors in the human thymus. Using immunoSEQ multiplex PCR, the repertoire was profiled, and TCRdb retains in-frame clones only, with some absent. The sample consists of around 730,000 clones, 80% to 90% of them appearing once. These data also featured in a second study, about human thymus T cells.

Sequenced sample: thymocytes. The receptors derive from a girl younger than two with a congenital heart defect.

Only a few counts were recorded for this clone. The rearrangement links TRBV12-5 to TRBJ1-2; TRBD1 agrees at 8 bases. V was pared by 1 base and J by 5 bases, with 9 bases of the junction left unmatched. The V gene's germline CDR1 is LGHNT and CDR2 FRNRAP. The CDR3 sequence is 16 residues long. CDR3 sequence: CASGLGQGRAFYGYTF. For the CDR3, the DNA is TGTGCTAGTGGTTTGGGACAGGGGAGGGCCTTTTATGGCTACACCTTC.

This clone was seen once. V is TRBV11-2 and J is TRBJ1-1; unclear D gene. The CDR3 has 13 residues. The germline V gene encodes CDR1 SGHAT and CDR2 FQNNGV. Trimming took 2 bases from V and 5 from J, leaving 9 bases between them. CDR3 DNA sequence: TGTGCCAGCAGCTTATTTTCGGGGACTGAAGCTTTCTTT. This encodes CASSLFSGTEAFF. Based on the CDR3 plus reference TRBV11-2 and TRBJ1-1, the full variable domain is EAGVAQSPRYKIIEKRQSVAFWCNPISGHATLYWYQQILGQGPKLLIQFQNNGVVDDSQLPKDRFSAERLKGVDSTLKIQPAKLEDSAVYLCASSLFSGTEAFFGQGTRLTVV.

The table lists this clone with a count of one. The sample carries other DNA sequences with the same CDR3. V and J are TRBV18 and TRBJ1-2; D is perhaps TRBD1 (5 bases). The CDR3 covers 13 residues. V was shortened by 1 base and J by 4 bases, with 7 bases between the two germline ends. Germline V CDR1 and CDR2: KGHSH, LQKENI. The CDR3 loop reads CASSPQGRYGYTF. The CDR3 bases are TGTGCCAGCTCACCACAGGGGCGCTATGGCTACACCTTC.

This clone was found a few times. The chain uses TRBV10-2 and TRBJ1-1; D not certain. V was shortened by 3 bases and J by 0 bases, with 17 bases between the two germline ends. Germline lookup yields CDR1 WSHSY and CDR2 SAAADI. The CDR3 length is 17 residues. The CDR3 is CASSDKAPSDMNTEAFF. The DNA for the CDR3 is TGCGCCAGCAGTGATAAGGCCCCTTCCGACATGAACACTGAAGCTTTCTTT.

This chain connects TRBV15 to TRBJ1-5; no definite D call. Germline V gene data show CDR1 as LNHNV and CDR2 as YYDKDF (reference sequence). The CDR3 spans 14 residues. Deletions cut 0 bases from V and 6 bases from J, with 9 bases between. The CDR3 nucleotides are TGTGCCACCAGCAGAGATCGAGGAGGTCAGCCCCAGCATTTT. Amino acid sequence: CATSRDRGGQPQHF.

The chain employs TRBV7-3 and TRBJ1-3; 7 bases line up with TRBD1. The CDR3 has 13 amino acids. V lost 5 bases to trimming and J lost 8 bases; unmatched junction nucleotides: 6. The germline CDR1 and CDR2 sequences are SGHTA and FQGTGA. The CDR3 loop reads CASSLRDRHTIYF. The DNA of the CDR3 is TGTGCCAGCAGCCTTCGGGACAGACACACCATATATTTT.

The chain links TRBV6-5 to TRBJ1-5, with TRBD1 identical over 8 bases. Losses at the gene ends were 6 bases for V and 4 bases for J; bases not matched to a gene: 8. The CDR3 is 15 amino acids. CDR1 MNHEY and CDR2 SVGAGI come from the germline V gene. DNA of the CDR3: TGTGCCAGCAGGGGAGGACAGGGACCGAATCAGCCCCAGCATTTT. It yields the protein CASRGGQGPNQPQHF.

CDR3 loop: CASSSGTGWVSETQYF. CDR3 sequence (DNA): TGTGCCAGCAGCTCCGGGACAGGGTGGGTTTCGGAGACCCAGTACTTC. The rearrangement links TRBV5-4 to TRBJ2-5; 9 nucleotides match TRBD1. The germline V gene has CDR1 SGHNT and CDR2 YYREEE (reference sequence). J was trimmed by 5 bases and V by 3 bases; bases with no gene match: 11. The CDR3 covers 16 residues. The full variable domain, its missing parts supplied by reference TRBV5-4 and TRBJ2-5, is ETGVTQSPTHLIKTRGQQVTLRCSSQSGHNTVSWYQQALGQGPQFIFQYYREEENGRGNFPPRFSGLQFPNYSSELNVNALELDDSALYLCASSSGTGWVSETQYFGPGTRLLVL.

The chain combines TRBV27 with TRBJ1-1; D is ambiguous. The germline gives CDR1 MNHEY, CDR2 SMNVEV (reference sequence). The CDR3 is 19 residues long. V was pared by 4 bases and J by 5 bases, with 29 bases between. The CDR3 is CASSSTVPSFLPVTTEAFF. For the CDR3, the DNA is TGTGCCAGCAGTTCTACAGTGCCGAGTTTTTTACCTGTTACTACTGAAGCTTTCTTT.

This sequence joins TRBV15 and TRBJ2-7; a possible D gene is TRBD2 (6 bases). The V gene lost 3 bases and the J gene lost 3 bases, with 6 bases spanning the gap. Looked up from germline, CDR1 is LNHNV and CDR2 is YYDKDF (reference sequence). This CDR3 contains 12 residues. Here the CDR3 reads CATSSGSYEQYF. As DNA, the CDR3 is TGTGCCACCAGCAGCGGGAGCTACGAGCAGTACTTC.

The V call is TRBV12-5, the J call TRBJ2-1; 8 nucleotides line up with TRBD1. The CDR3 is 16 residues long. Germline-derived CDR1 and CDR2 are LGHNT and FRNRAP. V trimming: 6 bases; J trimming: 5 bases; junction bases outside the gene matches: 12. The CDR3 DNA reads as TGTGCTAGTGGACCACCGCAGGGGGCCCGTAACAATGAGCAGTTCTTC. Translation: CASGPPQGARNNEQFF.

This chain links TRBV11-3 with TRBJ1-1, with D tentatively TRBD1 (5 bases). Germline V gives CDR1 SGHNT, CDR2 YENEEA. This CDR3 has 16 amino acids. Trimming stripped 5 bases from V and 11 bases from J, with 27 bases between. The CDR3 sequence: CASSQHDSYEECLAFF. CDR3 nucleotide sequence: TGTGCCAGCAGCCAACATGACAGCTACGAGGAGTGTCTGGCTTTCTTT.

The chain uses TRBV28 and TRBJ1-4; 8 bases map to TRBD1. This CDR3 comprises 17 residues. Germline V CDR1 and CDR2: MDHEN, SYDVKM. The ends lost 10 bases at V and 1 base at J; junction bases unmatched: 14. CDR3 protein: CATRNRDRFLTNEKLFF. For the CDR3, the DNA is TGTGCCACCCGAAATAGGGACAGGTTTTTAACTAATGAAAAACTGTTTTTT.

The rearrangement uses TRBV7-2 and TRBJ2-7; TRBD1 might be the D (5 bases). The CDR3 is 14 residues long. V shed 1 base and J shed 2 bases, with 9 bases lying between them. Per the germline V gene, CDR1 is SGHTA and CDR2 is FQGNSA. CDR3 sequence (DNA): TGTGCCAGCAGCTTAGACAGCAGGGCCTACGAGCAGTACTTC. It is translated as CASSLDSRAYEQYF.